This TCR beta chain comes out of a study of T cell clusters in autoimmune cytopenias. Study observations and caveats: The T cell clusters came from computational analysis alone and lack functional validation. Clustering suggested that physiological T cell clusters were missing in primary autoimmune cytopenia patients.

About this clonotype: Its antigen remains unidentified.

One tube held mixed TRB-A and TRB-B primer pools for touch-down PCR. TCRdb re-called the multiplex PCR reads, yielding one record per CDR3 amino acid sequence without DNA. The sample table includes about 9,500 distinct CDR3 sequences. TRB amplification used around 0.25 ug of peripheral blood genomic DNA. Sequenced input: peripheral blood. The TCR sequence derives from a human donor with an autoimmune cytopenia or autoimmune hepatitis (not recorded which).

CDR3 loop: CASSPWLGTQYF. The chain carries TRBV7-2 and TRBJ2-3; TCRdb calls TRBD1, which cannot be checked without DNA. The CDR3 loop spans 12 amino acids. The V gene's germline CDR1 is SGHTA and CDR2 FQGNSA.